These 21 T cell receptor beta chains share one sample of origin, sequenced in a study of blood T cell repertoires in COVID-19. The table came from immunoSEQ multiplex PCR; TCRdb's copy has only in-frame clones and leaves some out. This sample yields 200,000 to 300,000 clones, of which around 86% are seen a single time; over 5% belongs to the top ten. Input material: peripheral blood. These receptors came from a woman between 55 and 75 years old with COVID-19, enrolled during active disease.

This clone was detected only once. The V call is TRBV6-5, the J call TRBJ2-7; 9 bases map to TRBD2. Germline values: CDR1 MNHEY, CDR2 SVGAGI. The J segment lost 3 bases and the V segment lost 4 bases, leaving 10 bases of the junction unmatched. The CDR3 is 16 amino acids. The CDR3 nucleotides read TGTGCCAGCAGTTCCCCGCAAGCGGGAGGAGTCTACGAGCAGTACTTC. Its protein product is CASSSPQAGGVYEQYF.

The gene calls are TRBV5-1 and TRBJ1-5; tentative D call: TRBD1 (5 bases). The germline V gene has CDR1 SGHRS and CDR2 YFSETQ. The CDR3 consists of 15 residues. V shed 0 bases and J shed 3 bases, with 10 bases lying between them. DNA of the CDR3: TGCGCCAGCAGCTTGGAGGGGTCACTCAATCAGCCCCAGCATTTT. Protein product: CASSLEGSLNQPQHF.

V gene TRBV6-6 combines with J gene TRBJ1-5, with D possibly matching TRBD1 (6 bases). Germline V gene lookup returns CDR1 MNHNY and CDR2 SVGAGI (reference sequence). Trimming left V 7 bases short and J 6 bases short, with 19 bases between. The CDR3 is 15 amino acids. CDR3 sequence reads: CASNGGQGVGQPQHF. In DNA form, the CDR3 reads TGTGCCAGCAACGGGGGGCAGGGTGTGGGTCAGCCCCAGCATTTT.

The gene calls are TRBV5-4 and TRBJ2-6; TRBD1 agrees at 8 bases. This CDR3 comprises 17 residues. Germline lookup yields CDR1 SGHNT and CDR2 YYREEE (reference sequence). J lost 2 bases, V lost 4 bases, and 8 bases had no gene match. CDR3 amino acids: CASSARQGTAGANVLTF. In nucleotides, the CDR3 is TGTGCCAGCAGCGCAAGACAGGGGACGGCTGGGGCCAACGTCCTGACTTTC.

The CDR3: CASSVGLAGGVQETQYF. The CDR3 bases are TGTGCCAGCAGCGTAGGGCTAGCGGGAGGGGTACAAGAGACCCAGTACTTC. The rearrangement joins TRBV9 to TRBJ2-5; TRBD2 matches 12 bases. The CDR3 is 17 residues long. Germline loops: CDR1 SGDLS, CDR2 YYNGEE. V lost 0 bases and J lost 2; bases outside the gene matches: 5.

This chain links TRBV9 with TRBJ1-4, with 8 bases that match TRBD1. The CDR3 spans 15 residues. Germline CDR1 is SGDLS and CDR2 is YYNGEE. J was trimmed by 6 bases and V by 2 bases; bases with no gene match: 6. The CDR3 reads CASSVRTGRDEKLFF. As DNA, the CDR3 is TGTGCCAGCAGCGTGAGGACAGGGAGAGATGAAAAACTGTTTTTT.

The CDR3 here is CASSLVTGQETQYF. DNA of the CDR3: TGTGCCAGCAGCTTAGTAACGGGACAAGAGACCCAGTACTTC. The genes are TRBV7-2 and TRBJ2-5; TRBD2 might be the D (5 bases). This CDR3 is built from 14 residues. The germline V gene has CDR1 SGHTA and CDR2 FQGNSA. V lost 1 base to trimming and J lost 2 bases, with 8 bases between them.

The CDR3 loop reads CASSPRPDSPNYNEQFF. Written as DNA, the CDR3 is TGTGCCAGCAGCCCGCGACCGGACAGCCCCAACTACAATGAGCAGTTCTTC. The chain couples TRBV3-1 (or the pseudogene TRBV3-2) to TRBJ2-1, with D perhaps TRBD1 (6 bases). V lost 4 bases to trimming and J lost 3 bases, with 19 bases between them. Germline V lookup: CDR1 LGHDT, CDR2 YNNKEL (reference sequence). This CDR3 is built from 17 residues.

The rearrangement links TRBV7-2 to TRBJ2-1; TRBD2 aligns across 8 bases. The CDR3 runs 16 residues. Looked up from germline, CDR1 is SGHTA and CDR2 is FQGNSA. V trimming: 5 bases; J trimming: 9 bases; junction bases outside the gene matches: 15. The CDR3 DNA sequence: TGTGCCAGCAGCCCGGGACCGGGGACTAGTTCAATTGAGCAGTTCTTC. Amino acid sequence: CASSPGPGTSSIEQFF.

This chain connects TRBV10-2 to TRBJ2-1; 14 positions match TRBD2. The CDR3 consists of 15 residues. Trimming removed 2 bases from V and 8 bases from J; junction bases left unmatched: 2. CDR1 and CDR2 (germline): WSHSY, SAAADI. CDR3 loop: CASSEGLAGGDEQFF. In DNA form, the CDR3 reads TGCGCCAGCAGTGAGGGACTAGCGGGAGGCGATGAGCAGTTCTTC.

The chain combines TRBV11-1 with TRBJ1-2, with D unresolved. V lost 1 base and J 4 bases, leaving 7 bases between the germline ends. CDR1 SGHAT and CDR2 FQDESV come from the germline V gene (reference sequence). The CDR3 runs to 13 residues. Here the CDR3 reads CASSLGGSYGYTF. The CDR3 DNA is TGTGCCAGCAGCTTAGGTGGGAGCTATGGCTACACCTTC. Full variable domain (remainder filled in from reference TRBV11-1 and TRBJ1-2): EAEVAQSPRYKITEKSQAVAFWCDPISGHATLYWYRQILGQGPELLVQFQDESVVDDSQLPKDRFSAERLKGVDSTLKIQPAELGDSAMYLCASSLGGSYGYTFGSGTRLTVV.

The chain carries TRBV6-5 and TRBJ2-3; D might be TRBD1 (6 bases). The V gene lost 6 bases and the J gene lost 2 bases, with 15 bases spanning the gap. The CDR3 has 15 amino acids. Germline V gives CDR1 MNHEY, CDR2 SVGAGI. Here the CDR3 reads CASRDSFIFTDTQYF. CDR3 DNA sequence: TGTGCCAGCAGGGACAGCTTTATCTTCACAGATACGCAGTATTTT.

The J gene is TRBJ2-3, the V gene TRBV28, with TRBD2 identical over 8 bases. The V segment lost 2 bases and the J segment 4 bases; nucleotides outside the gene matches: 11. This CDR3 comprises 17 residues. Per the germline V gene, CDR1 is MDHEN and CDR2 is SYDVKM. CDR3 sequence reads: CASSLSFSGGPADTQYF. For the CDR3, the DNA is TGTGCCAGCAGTTTAAGTTTCTCGGGAGGGCCCGCAGATACGCAGTATTTT.

The chain employs TRBV24-1 and TRBJ1-2; the match to TRBD1 covers 11 bases. V trimming: 5 bases; J trimming: 5 bases; junction bases outside the gene matches: 18. The germline V gene encodes CDR1 KGHDR and CDR2 SFDVKD. The CDR3 totals 19 residues. CDR3 in DNA: TGTGCCACCAGTGTACAAATAGGAACCGGGACAGGGGGGGTATATGGCTACACCTTC. Translating it yields CATSVQIGTGTGGVYGYTF.

The sample holds a few counts of this clone. This rearrangement joins TRBV12-3 or TRBV12-4 to TRBJ1-5; 9 positions agree with TRBD1. The CDR3 extends over 13 amino acids. The V and J ends lost 5 bases and 11 bases, in that order; junction bases with no gene match: 7. The DNA for the CDR3 is TGTGCCAGCAGTGCCTCCGGGACAGGGACCCAGCATTTT. Translation gives CASSASGTGTQHF.

This clone has just one count. This chain joins TRBV18 and TRBJ2-3; D call uncertain. The CDR3 is 11 residues long. Germline V gene sequence: CDR1 KGHSH, CDR2 LQKENI. V lost 3 bases, J lost 4 bases, and 2 bases lay in between. CDR3 region: CASSPSDTQYF. Here the CDR3 DNA reads TGTGCCAGCTCACCCTCAGATACGCAGTATTTT.

The CDR3 DNA follows: TGTGCCAGCAGCTTATACCGGGGGTTGGATACGCAGTATTTT. Amino acids: CASSLYRGLDTQYF. The rearrangement links TRBV7-2 to TRBJ2-3, with D perhaps TRBD2 (6 bases). The length of the CDR3 is 14 residues. The germline V and J ends were trimmed by 2 bases and 6 bases, with 12 bases remaining between them. Looked up from germline, CDR1 is SGHTA and CDR2 is FQGNSA.

The chain links TRBV28 to TRBJ1-1; D call uncertain. Per germline, CDR1 MDHEN and CDR2 SYDVKM. V was pared by 2 bases and J by 5 bases, with 9 bases between. The CDR3 runs to 13 residues. CDR3 nucleotide sequence: TGTGCCAGCAGTTTACGGCGGGTGACTGAAGCTTTCTTT. Translated, it gives CASSLRRVTEAFF.

V is TRBV25-1 and J is TRBJ1-5; possibly TRBD1 for D (5 bases). Germline assignment: CDR1 MGHDK and CDR2 SYGVNS. The V end was cut by 1 base, the J end by 2 bases, with 9 bases between. This CDR3 comprises 15 residues. In nucleotides, the CDR3 is TGTGCCAGCAGTGAATTCGGAGGGGGCAATCAGCCCCAGCATTTT. Translation: CASSEFGGGNQPQHF.

The genes are TRBV30 and TRBJ2-1, with D possibly being TRBD1 (7 bases). V shed 2 bases and J shed 2 bases, with 13 bases lying between them. This CDR3 contains 15 residues. Germline V gene sequence: CDR1 GTSNPN, CDR2 SVGIG (reference sequence). CDR3 DNA sequence: TGTGCCTGGAGTCGCGGGACAGAAGCCTACAATGAGCAGTTCTTC. As protein: CAWSRGTEAYNEQFF.

This chain uses TRBV11-3 with TRBJ2-5; the match to TRBD2 covers 8 bases. Germline V gene sequence: CDR1 SGHNT, CDR2 YENEEA. J gave up 4 bases and V 5 bases, and 3 bases lay outside the gene matches. The CDR3 is 13 residues long. CDR3 loop: CASSPTSVETQYF. The DNA for the CDR3 is TGTGCCAGCAGCCCGACTAGCGTAGAGACCCAGTACTTC.